This section outlines one TCR beta chain sequence together with its context. Its cognate antigen is unknown. From germline, CDR1 is GTSNPN and CDR2 SVGIG (reference sequence). The CDR3 totals 17 residues. Trimming cost V 2 bases and J 2 bases, with 19 bases left between them. CD45RO-negative cells were positively selected for CCR7, leaving out terminally differentiated effector memory CD45RA+ cells. All donors were Caucasian adults living in Nashville, Tennessee. This entry is derived from a study of shared clonotypes between healthy human individuals. Study-level results: Across several donors, naive CD4 shared 5% to 5.5%, naive CD8 more than 3%, memory CD4 approximately 2.5%, memory CD8 approximately 0.4%.

Every subset's genomic DNA went evenly onto several immunoSEQ plates. Here immunoSEQ multiplex PCR was the method, and the copy in TCRdb shows in-frame clones only, minus some. The profile covers some 2 million clones, with about 94% appearing a single time and about 1.1% taken by the ten largest. The sequencing input was naive CD8+ T cells sorted from blood. The source of this sequence is a man between 18 and 29 years old in good health. The chain links TRBV30 to TRBJ1-5, with a weak D call TRBD1 (6 bases). For the CDR3, the DNA is TGTGCCTGGAGTTCGGACAGCCCCTCGTGGGGCAATCAGCCCCAGCATTTT. Translating gives CAWSSDSPSWGNQPQHF.